Described below is a single T cell receptor beta chain sequence and its context. Its target is not known. This sample was taken from a study of OX40 agonist ivuxolimab in advanced cancers. Study-level background: Of the participants, approximately 36% had some prior anti-PD-1, anti-PD-L1 or anti-CTLA-4 therapy, which was allowed.

Overall study findings and caveats: Clonal expansion among partial responders at 0.1-3.0 mg/kg ranked near the lowest. Undetermined was the antigen specificity of the expanded peripheral T cells. There were also nonresponders showing low normalized T-cell clonal expansion.

Germline lookup yields CDR1 MNHEY and CDR2 SVGAGI. With 2 bases removed from V and 2 bases from J, the gap between germline ends came to 9 bases. CDR3 length: 15 residues. Repertoires were generated with immunoSEQ multiplex PCR, while TCRdb's copy carries only in-frame clones and drops some. The sample gives about 33,000 clones, 81% of which show up once; around a fifth is in the top ten. The sample was CD4+ or CD8+ T cells sorted from blood, taken in a trial of the OX40 agonist ivuxolimab. This receptor was identified in an adult with an advanced solid tumor such as melanoma, head and neck, liver or kidney cancer. The rearrangement links TRBV6-5 to TRBJ2-2; D unresolved. CDR3 sequence (DNA): TGTGCCAGCAGTTACGGTCGTCATAACACCGGGGAGCTGTTTTTT. Residues: CASSYGRHNTGELFF.